The rows below give T cell receptor beta chains drawn from one sample of a study of OX40 agonist ivuxolimab in advanced cancers. Sequencing was performed with immunoSEQ multiplex PCR; in TCRdb, only in-frame clones are kept and a portion is missing. The table has roughly 46,000 clones, more than 65% seen once. Source: CD4+ or CD8+ T cells sorted from blood, taken in a trial of the OX40 agonist ivuxolimab. Receptors originate from an adult with an advanced solid tumor such as melanoma, head and neck, liver or kidney cancer. Both conserved end residues are part of each CDR3. The D gene is left open where the match is weak. Clone size, where shown, is once, few, many, or a class for clones that have expanded.

v_call	clone_size	j_call	d_call	cdr3_aa	cdr3_nt
TRBV6-5	.	TRBJ1-5	TRBD1	CASRPNRGSAKPQHF	TGTGCCAGCAGACCTAACAGGGGGTCAGCCAAGCCCCAGCATTTT
TRBV12-5	.	TRBJ1-4	TRBD1	CASGLGDRGTNEKLFF	TGTGCTAGTGGTTTGGGAGACAGGGGCACGAATGAAAAACTGTTTTTT
TRBV5-6	.	TRBJ1-5	.	CASSLFYNQPQHF	TGTGCCAGCAGCTTGTTCTATAATCAGCCCCAGCATTTT
TRBV18	.	TRBJ1-2	TRBD1	CASSPGGLGYTF	TGTGCCAGCTCCCCAGGGGGCCTAGGCTACACCTTC
TRBV4-1	few	TRBJ1-1	TRBD1	CASSQAPPAGTGRTEAFF	TGCGCCAGCAGCCAAGCCCCCCCCGCAGGGACAGGGAGGACTGAAGCTTTCTTT
TRBV5-1	.	TRBJ1-2	TRBD1	CASSRDRSSGYTF	TGCGCCAGCAGCAGGGACAGGTCTTCTGGCTACACCTTC
TRBV2	.	TRBJ1-5	.	CASSRQLNQPQHF	TGTGCCAGCAGTAGACAGTTAAATCAGCCCCAGCATTTT
TRBV5-1	.	TRBJ2-3	TRBD2	CASSSRTSGLDTQYF	TGCGCCAGCAGCTCCCGGACTAGCGGGTTAGATACGCAGTATTTT
TRBV7-2	.	TRBJ1-1	TRBD1	CASSLNRGQGRNTEAFF	TGTGCCAGCAGCTTAAACCGCGGACAGGGGAGGAACACTGAAGCTTTCTTT
TRBV4-3	.	TRBJ1-6	.	CASSQGMTNSPLHF	TGCGCCAGCAGCCAGGGAATGACGAATTCACCCCTCCACTTT
TRBV18	.	TRBJ1-2	.	CASSPGEGYGYTF	TGTGCCAGCTCACCCGGAGAGGGCTACGGCTACACCTTC
TRBV4-3	.	TRBJ2-1	TRBD2	CASSQGRGGYNEQFF	TGCGCCAGCAGCCAAGGACGGGGGGGCTACAATGAGCAGTTCTTC
TRBV7-2	.	TRBJ1-2	TRBD1	CASSLASGQGILAHGYTF	TGTGCCAGCAGCTTAGCTTCTGGACAGGGGATTCTGGCCCATGGCTACACCTTC
TRBV9	.	TRBJ2-7	TRBD1	CASSVIQGALYF	TGTGCCAGCAGCGTAATCCAGGGGGCCTTGTACTTC
TRBV11-2	.	TRBJ2-7	.	CASSSNYEQYF	TGTGCCAGCAGCTCGAACTACGAGCAGTACTTC
TRBV6-1	.	TRBJ2-7	.	CASSSDRPLWQYF	TGTGCCAGCAGCTCGGACAGACCCCTGTGGCAGTACTTC
TRBV19	.	TRBJ2-1	TRBD2	CASSWTSGRKFNEQFF	TGTGCCAGTAGTTGGACTAGCGGGAGGAAGTTCAATGAGCAGTTCTTC
TRBV29-1	.	TRBJ1-2	.	CSVEPQGYGYTF	TGCAGCGTTGAACCCCAGGGATATGGCTACACCTTC
TRBV7-9	few	TRBJ2-1	TRBD2	CASGGVALAVYNEQFF	TGTGCCAGCGGGGGGGTAGCTCTAGCGGTATACAATGAGCAGTTCTTC
TRBV7-2	.	TRBJ2-7	TRBD2	CASSFSGLAAYEQYF	TGTGCCAGCAGCTTCTCGGGACTAGCGGCCTACGAGCAGTACTTC
TRBV6-5	.	TRBJ1-1	.	CASSYGSAIRRTEAFF	TGTGCCAGCAGTTATGGCTCAGCAATAAGGCGCACTGAAGCTTTCTTT
TRBV9	.	TRBJ1-2	.	CASSPGRVNYGYTF	TGTGCCAGCAGCCCGGGACGGGTTAACTATGGCTACACCTTC
TRBV12-5	few	TRBJ2-7	.	CASGAGAYEQYF	TGTGCTAGTGGTGCAGGGGCCTACGAGCAGTACTTC
TRBV5-1	.	TRBJ1-4	.	CASSPGDPLEGGHEKLFF	TGCGCCAGCAGCCCTGGGGACCCGTTGGAGGGGGGACATGAAAAACTGTTTTTT
TRBV9	few	TRBJ2-7	.	CASSVGVGEQYF	TGTGCCAGCAGCGTAGGCGTTGGCGAGCAGTACTTC
TRBV7-2	.	TRBJ1-2	.	CASSLEAGIYGYTF	TGTGCCAGCAGCTTAGAGGCAGGGATCTATGGCTACACCTTC
TRBV10-1	.	TRBJ2-2	.	CASSIHWENTGELFF	TGCGCCAGCAGTATCCACTGGGAGAACACCGGGGAGCTGTTTTTT
TRBV7-9	.	TRBJ1-2	.	CASSHNYGYTF	TGTGCCAGCAGTCATAACTATGGCTACACCTTC
TRBV15	.	TRBJ2-7	.	CATSRGVPRANGQYF	TGTGCCACCAGCAGAGGAGTCCCTAGAGCTAACGGGCAGTACTTC
TRBV5-1	.	TRBJ1-5	TRBD1	CASSLGTGVSNQPQHF	TGCGCCAGCAGCTTGGGGACAGGGGTTAGCAATCAGCCCCAGCATTTT
TRBV4-2	.	TRBJ1-1	.	CASSRTDSRNTEAFF	TGTGCCAGCAGCCGGACAGACTCGAGGAACACTGAAGCTTTCTTT
TRBV18	.	TRBJ2-5	TRBD2	CASSPVLAGGEETQYF	TGTGCCAGCTCACCTGTACTAGCGGGAGGGGAAGAGACCCAGTACTTC
TRBV11-2	.	TRBJ1-2	.	CASSSLRRENYGYTF	TGTGCCAGCAGCTCCCTTCGACGGGAGAACTATGGCTACACCTTC
TRBV5-6	.	TRBJ1-2	TRBD1	CASSSDRGRRGYTF	TGTGCCAGCAGCTCCGACAGGGGGAGGCGAGGCTACACCTTC
TRBV5-1	.	TRBJ1-1	TRBD1	CASSLVDRVEAFF	TGCGCCAGCAGCTTGGTAGACAGGGTTGAAGCTTTCTTT
TRBV18	.	TRBJ1-2	.	CASSDNNYGYTF	TGTGCCAGCTCTGACAATAACTATGGCTACACCTTC
TRBV7-8	.	TRBJ2-7	.	CASSLGVRRVEQYF	TGTGCCAGCAGCTTAGGGGTCCGCCGGGTCGAGCAGTACTTC
TRBV6-5	.	TRBJ1-1	.	CASRRPGIVGTEAFF	TGTGCCAGCAGACGCCCGGGCATTGTAGGCACTGAAGCTTTCTTT
TRBV21-1	.	TRBJ2-3	.	CASSRGRTNIAGGCTDTQYF	TGTGCCAGCAGCCGAGGTAGGACCAACATAGCGGGAGGATGCACAGATACGCAGTATTTT